The present TCR beta chain was sequenced within a study of glioma-infiltrating T cells. Trimming took off 5 bases at V and 4 bases at J, with 12 bases between the two ends. Germline lookup yields CDR1 SGHTA and CDR2 FQGNSA. This CDR3 is 14 amino acids long. Using RNA template, CDR3s of TCR alpha and beta were amplified with iRepertoire arm-PCR. One-step reverse transcription and amplification started from about 100-400 ng of tissue mRNA or PBMC total RNA. TCRdb called the multiplex PCR reads again in MiXCR, with one record for every CDR3 protein. The sample consists of 93,000 or so distinct CDR3 sequences, about 30% of them appearing once. Study findings and constraints: Non-neoplastic patients had below-expected tissue-blood divergence, while all gliomas exceeded expectation. CDR3 overlap between tissue and blood was very small.

This clonotype showed up many times. Antigen: not known. V and J are TRBV7-2 and TRBJ2-1; D remains ambiguous. This TCR was sampled from a human donor with low-grade glioma or glioblastoma, undergoing nonglioma brain surgery, or in good health (not recorded which). Input material: glioma tissue, nonneoplastic brain tissue, or PBMCs (not recorded which). In nucleotides, the CDR3 is TGTGCCAGCAGCCTCGCATCAGGTTACAATGAGCAGTTCTTC. As protein: CASSLASGYNEQFF.